These T cell receptor beta chains were read from a single sample in a study of OX40 agonist ivuxolimab in advanced cancers. Measured with immunoSEQ multiplex PCR; TCRdb has only the in-frame clones, and not every one. This table has 48,000 or so clones, around 87% appearing once. Sequencing was performed on CD4+ or CD8+ T cells sorted from blood, taken in a trial of the OX40 agonist ivuxolimab. The receptors derive from an adult with an advanced solid tumor such as melanoma, head and neck, liver or kidney cancer. Both conserved end residues are part of each CDR3. D genes are given only for firm matches. Clone size is shown for a subset of rows, as once, few, many or a class of expanded clone.

-	TRBV5-1	TRBJ1-1	-	CASSLGLGQGETEAFF	TGCGCCAGCAGCTTGGGTCTCGGGCAGGGAGAAACTGAAGCTTTCTTT
-	TRBV18	TRBJ2-3	TRBD2	CASSRGGFTDTQYF	TGTGCCAGCTCACGCGGGGGATTTACAGATACGCAGTATTTT
-	TRBV9	TRBJ2-2	-	CASSVGPATGELFF	TGTGCCAGCAGCGTGGGGCCCGCCACCGGGGAGCTGTTTTTT
-	TRBV2	TRBJ2-2	TRBD1	CASRGTATNTGELFF	TGTGCCAGCAGGGGGACAGCAACGAACACCGGGGAGCTGTTTTTT
-	TRBV7-9	TRBJ2-3	-	CASRGASTDTQYF	TGTGCCAGCAGGGGAGCTAGCACAGATACGCAGTATTTT
-	TRBV12-5	TRBJ1-1	-	CASAPRPQENTEAFF	TGTGCTAGTGCCCCTCGGCCACAGGAGAACACTGAAGCTTTCTTT
-	TRBV28	TRBJ1-3	-	CASTHQGRGNTIYF	TGTGCCAGCACGCATCAGGGGAGGGGAAACACCATATATTTT
-	TRBV7-9	TRBJ2-1	TRBD1	CASSLSGTGGDNEQFF	TGTGCCAGCAGCTTATCTGGGACAGGGGGGGACAATGAGCAGTTCTTC
few	TRBV7-3	TRBJ2-7	-	CASSLKNGIGEQYF	TGTGCCAGCAGCTTAAAGAATGGGATCGGGGAGCAGTACTTC
once	TRBV5-1	TRBJ2-7	TRBD2	CASSAGLAETYEQYF	TGCGCCAGCAGCGCGGGACTAGCGGAAACCTACGAGCAGTACTTC
-	TRBV18	TRBJ2-7	-	CASSPPAQTYEQYF	TGTGCCAGCTCACCACCGGCACAGACCTACGAGCAGTACTTC
once	TRBV19	TRBJ2-7	-	CASSDRDPYEQYF	TGTGCCAGTAGCGACAGAGACCCCTACGAGCAGTACTTC
-	TRBV6-1	TRBJ1-4	TRBD1	CASSDLGGGEKLFF	TGTGCCAGCAGTGATCTAGGGGGCGGTGAAAAACTGTTTTTT
-	TRBV7-2	TRBJ1-1	-	CASSLVQGSAEAFF	TGTGCCAGCAGCTTAGTTCAGGGATCGGCTGAAGCTTTCTTT
-	TRBV4-1	TRBJ2-3	-	CASSQVDLGLPDTQYF	TGCGCCAGCAGCCAAGTTGACTTAGGGCTCCCAGATACGCAGTATTTT
-	TRBV6-4	TRBJ1-2	-	CASRVSGRDYGYTF	TGTGCCAGCAGGGTCTCAGGACGGGACTATGGCTACACCTTC
-	TRBV4-2	TRBJ2-7	-	CASSQEGQGHNEQYF	TGTGCCAGCAGCCAAGAAGGCCAGGGTCACAACGAGCAGTACTTC
-	TRBV27	TRBJ1-2	TRBD1	CASSAPRTGGVMGYTF	TGTGCCAGCAGTGCCCCGAGGACAGGGGGCGTTATGGGCTACACCTTC
once	TRBV4-3	TRBJ2-7	-	CASSQVLGSYEQYF	TGCGCCAGCAGCCAAGTTCTGGGCTCCTACGAGCAGTACTTC
-	TRBV19	TRBJ2-2	TRBD1	CASSTRGRGRTGELFF	TGTGCCAGTAGTACCAGAGGCAGGGGGCGCACCGGGGAGCTGTTTTTT
-	TRBV30	TRBJ1-3	-	CAWSDNSGNTIYF	TGTGCCTGGAGTGATAACTCTGGAAACACCATATATTTT
few	TRBV7-2	TRBJ2-7	-	CASSALGRDGSYEQYF	TGTGCCAGCAGCGCGCTCGGACGGGACGGGTCCTACGAGCAGTACTTC
-	TRBV29-1	TRBJ1-1	-	CSVGLMNTEAFF	TGCAGCGTTGGTCTGATGAACACTGAAGCTTTCTTT
once	TRBV27	TRBJ2-3	TRBD1	CASSLLPGTGESDTQYF	TGTGCCAGCAGTTTACTCCCCGGGACAGGGGAGTCAGATACGCAGTATTTT
-	TRBV19	TRBJ2-7	-	CASRPPEGGQSYEQYF	TGTGCCAGTAGACCCCCCGAGGGGGGTCAGTCCTACGAGCAGTACTTC
-	TRBV5-1	TRBJ1-1	TRBD1	CASSLVPAGQGYTEAFF	TGCGCCAGCAGCTTGGTGCCAGCGGGACAGGGGTACACTGAAGCTTTCTTT
-	TRBV7-6	TRBJ2-2	TRBD2	CASSSGLAGGPTGELFF	TGTGCCAGCAGCTCCGGACTAGCGGGGGGGCCAACCGGGGAGCTGTTTTTT
-	TRBV19	TRBJ1-2	-	CASSTGLYNYGYTF	TGTGCCAGTAGTACCGGACTGTATAACTATGGCTACACCTTC
-	TRBV4-2	TRBJ1-4	-	CASSQVKGGYEKLFF	TGTGCCAGCAGCCAAGTAAAAGGGGGATATGAAAAACTGTTTTTT
-	TRBV5-1	TRBJ1-1	TRBD1	CASSPDRGDTEAFF	TGCGCCAGCAGCCCGGACAGGGGGGACACTGAAGCTTTCTTT
-	TRBV12-5	TRBJ2-7	TRBD2	CASGSLAGREQYF	TGTGCTAGTGGTTCCCTAGCGGGAAGGGAGCAGTACTTC